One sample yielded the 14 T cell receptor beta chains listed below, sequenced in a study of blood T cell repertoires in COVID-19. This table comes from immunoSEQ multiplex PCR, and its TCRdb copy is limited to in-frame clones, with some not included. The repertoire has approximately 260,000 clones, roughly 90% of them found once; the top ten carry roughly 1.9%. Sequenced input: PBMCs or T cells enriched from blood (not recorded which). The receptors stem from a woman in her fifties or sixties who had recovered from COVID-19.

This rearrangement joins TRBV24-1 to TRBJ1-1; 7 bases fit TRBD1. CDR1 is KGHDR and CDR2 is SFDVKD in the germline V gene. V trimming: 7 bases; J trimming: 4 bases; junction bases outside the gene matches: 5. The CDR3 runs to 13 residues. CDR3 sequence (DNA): TGTGCCACCAGAGACAGGGTCGGCACTGAAGCTTTCTTT. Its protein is CATRDRVGTEAFF.

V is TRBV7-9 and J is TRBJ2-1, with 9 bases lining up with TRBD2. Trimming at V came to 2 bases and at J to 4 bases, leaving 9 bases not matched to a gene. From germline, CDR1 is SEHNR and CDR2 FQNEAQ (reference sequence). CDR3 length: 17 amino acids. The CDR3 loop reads CASSLSPGLASYNEQFF. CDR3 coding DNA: TGTGCCAGCAGCTTATCTCCGGGACTAGCATCTTACAATGAGCAGTTCTTC. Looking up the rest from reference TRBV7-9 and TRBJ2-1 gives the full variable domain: DTGVSQNPRHKITKRGQNVTFRCDPISEHNRLYWYRQTLGQGPEFLTYFQNEAQLEKSRLLSDRFSAERPKGSFSTLEIQRTEQGDSAMYLCASSLSPGLASYNEQFFGPGTRLTVL.

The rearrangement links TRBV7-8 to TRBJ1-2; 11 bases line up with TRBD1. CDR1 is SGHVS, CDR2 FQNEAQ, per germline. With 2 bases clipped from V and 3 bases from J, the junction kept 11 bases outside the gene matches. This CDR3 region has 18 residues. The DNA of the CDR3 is TGTGCCAGCAGCTTACGACATATTCCGGGACAGGGGGACTATGGCTACACCTTC. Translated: CASSLRHIPGQGDYGYTF.

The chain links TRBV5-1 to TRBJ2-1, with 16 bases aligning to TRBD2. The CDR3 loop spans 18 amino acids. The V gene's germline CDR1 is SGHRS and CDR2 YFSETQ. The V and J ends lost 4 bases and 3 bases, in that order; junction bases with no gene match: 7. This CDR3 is CASSVGLAGGPRYNEQFF. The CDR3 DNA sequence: TGCGCCAGCAGCGTGGGACTAGCGGGAGGGCCTCGCTACAATGAGCAGTTCTTC.

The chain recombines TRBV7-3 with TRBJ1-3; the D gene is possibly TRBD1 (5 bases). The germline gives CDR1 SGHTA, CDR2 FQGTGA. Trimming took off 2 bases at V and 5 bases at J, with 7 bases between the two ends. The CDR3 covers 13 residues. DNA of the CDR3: TGTGCCAGCAGCTTAGACAGCAGAAACACCATATATTTT. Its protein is CASSLDSRNTIYF.

The CDR3 protein is CASSMVGVGQPQHF. CDR3 DNA sequence: TGTGCCAGTAGTATGGTAGGGGTCGGTCAGCCCCAGCATTTT. The chain uses TRBV19 and TRBJ1-5, with D perhaps matching TRBD1 (5 bases). Trimming removed 3 bases from V and 6 bases from J, with 12 bases in between. The germline CDR1 and CDR2 sequences are LNHDA and SQIVND (reference sequence). The CDR3 runs 14 residues.

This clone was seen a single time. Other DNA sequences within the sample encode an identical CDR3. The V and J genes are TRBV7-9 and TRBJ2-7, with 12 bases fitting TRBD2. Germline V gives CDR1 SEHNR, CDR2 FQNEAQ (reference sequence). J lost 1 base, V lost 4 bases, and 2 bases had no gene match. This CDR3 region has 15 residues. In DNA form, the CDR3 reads TGTGCCAGCAGCTCAGGACTAGCGGGGTCCTACGAGCAGTACTTC. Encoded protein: CASSSGLAGSYEQYF. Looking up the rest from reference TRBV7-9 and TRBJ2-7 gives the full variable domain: DTGVSQNPRHKITKRGQNVTFRCDPISEHNRLYWYRQTLGQGPEFLTYFQNEAQLEKSRLLSDRFSAERPKGSFSTLEIQRTEQGDSAMYLCASSSGLAGSYEQYFGPGTRLTVT.

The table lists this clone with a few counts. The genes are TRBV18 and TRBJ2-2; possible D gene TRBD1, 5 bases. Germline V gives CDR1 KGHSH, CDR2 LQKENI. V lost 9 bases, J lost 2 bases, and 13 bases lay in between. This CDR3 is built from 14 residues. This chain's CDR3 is CARAPDTNTGELFF. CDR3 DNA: TGTGCCAGGGCTCCGGACACCAACACCGGGGAGCTGTTTTTT. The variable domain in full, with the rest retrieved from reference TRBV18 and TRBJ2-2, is NAGVMQNPRHLVRRRGQEARLRCSPMKGHSHVYWYRQLPEEGLKFMVYLQKENIIDESGMPKERFSAEFPKEGPSILRIQQVVRGDSAAYFCARAPDTNTGELFFGEGSRLTVL.

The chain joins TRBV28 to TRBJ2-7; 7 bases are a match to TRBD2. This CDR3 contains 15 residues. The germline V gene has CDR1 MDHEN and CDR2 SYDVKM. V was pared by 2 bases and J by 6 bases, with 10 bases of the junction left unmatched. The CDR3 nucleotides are TGTGCCAGCAGTTTAGGTGGGGGGGTCGGCCTCGAGCAGTACTTC. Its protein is CASSLGGGVGLEQYF. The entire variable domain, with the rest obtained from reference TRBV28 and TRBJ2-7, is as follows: DVKVTQSSRYLVKRTGEKVFLECVQDMDHENMFWYRQDPGLGLRLIYFSYDVKMKEKGDIPEGYSVSREKKERFSLILESASTNQTSMYLCASSLGGGVGLEQYFGPGTRLTVT.

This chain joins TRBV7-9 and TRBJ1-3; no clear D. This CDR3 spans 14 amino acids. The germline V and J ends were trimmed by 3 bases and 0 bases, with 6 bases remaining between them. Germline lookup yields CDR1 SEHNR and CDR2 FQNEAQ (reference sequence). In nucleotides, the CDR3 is TGTGCCAGCAGCTTGGGAGGCTCTGGAAACACCATATATTTT. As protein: CASSLGGSGNTIYF. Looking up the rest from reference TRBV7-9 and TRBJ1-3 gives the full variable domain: DTGVSQNPRHKITKRGQNVTFRCDPISEHNRLYWYRQTLGQGPEFLTYFQNEAQLEKSRLLSDRFSAERPKGSFSTLEIQRTEQGDSAMYLCASSLGGSGNTIYFGEGSWLTVV.

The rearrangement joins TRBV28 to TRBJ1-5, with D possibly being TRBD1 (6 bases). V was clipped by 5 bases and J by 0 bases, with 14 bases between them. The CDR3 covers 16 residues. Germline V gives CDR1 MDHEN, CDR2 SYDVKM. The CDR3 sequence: CASSQTDRYSNQPQHF. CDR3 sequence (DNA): TGTGCCAGCAGTCAGACAGACAGGTATAGCAATCAGCCCCAGCATTTT.

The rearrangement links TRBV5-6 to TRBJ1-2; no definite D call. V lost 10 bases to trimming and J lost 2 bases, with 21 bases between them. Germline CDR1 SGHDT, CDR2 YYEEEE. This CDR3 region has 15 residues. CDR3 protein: CASHDGWAENYGYTF. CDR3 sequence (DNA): TGTGCCTCCCACGACGGATGGGCAGAGAACTATGGCTACACCTTC. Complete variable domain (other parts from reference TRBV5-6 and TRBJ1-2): DAGVTQSPTHLIKTRGQQVTLRCSPKSGHDTVSWYQQALGQGPQFIFQYYEEEERQRGNFPDRFSGHQFPNYSSELNVNALLLGDSALYLCASHDGWAENYGYTFGSGTRLTVV.

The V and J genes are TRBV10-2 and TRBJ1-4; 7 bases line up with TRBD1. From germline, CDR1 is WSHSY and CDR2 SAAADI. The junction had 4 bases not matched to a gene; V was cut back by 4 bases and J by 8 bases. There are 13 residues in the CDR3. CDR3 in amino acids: CASSGQGGEKLFF. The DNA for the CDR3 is TGCGCCAGCAGTGGACAGGGTGGCGAAAAACTGTTTTTT.

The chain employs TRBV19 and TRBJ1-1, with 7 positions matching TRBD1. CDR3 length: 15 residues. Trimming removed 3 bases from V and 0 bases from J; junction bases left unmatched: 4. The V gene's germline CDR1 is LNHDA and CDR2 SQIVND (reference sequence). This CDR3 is CASSIWGQMNTEAFF. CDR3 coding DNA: TGTGCCAGTAGTATCTGGGGACAGATGAACACTGAAGCTTTCTTT. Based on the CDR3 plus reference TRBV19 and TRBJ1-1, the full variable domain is DGGITQSPKYLFRKEGQNVTLSCEQNLNHDAMYWYRQDPGQGLRLIYYSQIVNDFQKGDIAEGYSVSREKKESFPLTVTSAQKNPTAFYLCASSIWGQMNTEAFFGQGTRLTVV.